The 31 T cell receptor beta chains below were found in one sample sequenced in a study of metastatic and nonmetastatic thyroid tumors. TCRdb re-clonotyped the PCR reads through MiXCR. The sample records around 20,000 clones, roughly a fifth being singletons. No patient received treatment before thyroid surgery. Material: tumor tissue. Receptor source: a female donor with papillary thyroid cancer or a benign thyroid nodule (not recorded which). Some clones in this sample may be carry-over from other donors' samples.

This clone was seen ten or more times. The J gene is TRBJ2-5, the V gene TRBV29-1, with TRBD2 matching over 8 bases. Germline V gene lookup returns CDR1 SQVTM and CDR2 ANQGSEA. The trim removed 2 bases at V and 5 bases at J, leaving 4 bases unmatched. The length of the CDR3 is 13 residues. In nucleotides, the CDR3 is TGCAGCGTTGAATACTCTAGCGGGGAGACCCAGTACTTC. It encodes CSVEYSSGETQYF.

This clone was observed at least ten times. The rearrangement joins TRBV9 to TRBJ2-7, with a possible D match to TRBD1 (7 bases). V was shortened by 5 bases and J by 5 bases, with 14 bases between the two germline ends. Germline V gene sequence: CDR1 SGDLS, CDR2 YYNGEE. This CDR3 contains 13 residues. The CDR3 DNA reads as TGTGCCAGCAGTTCAGGGGGGCGAAACGAGCAGTACTTC. Protein: CASSSGGRNEQYF.

Ten or more counts support this clone. The chain combines TRBV10-3 with TRBJ1-1, with D perhaps matching TRBD1 (5 bases). The CDR3 has 13 residues. The germline V and J ends were trimmed by 6 bases and 7 bases, with 15 bases remaining between them. In germline, CDR1 is ENHRY, CDR2 SYGVKD. Here the CDR3 reads CAIRPVREGEAFF. CDR3 in DNA: TGTGCCATCAGGCCCGTCAGGGAGGGTGAAGCTTTCTTT.

This clone was seen at least ten times. V gene TRBV20-1 combines with J gene TRBJ1-4; D is unclear. Germline V CDR1 and CDR2: DFQATT, SNEGSKA (reference sequence). This CDR3 spans 12 amino acids. V lost 3 bases to trimming and J lost 5 bases, with 7 bases between them. The CDR3 DNA sequence: TGCAGTGCTAGGTGGCGAAATGAAAAACTGTTTTTT. Its translation is CSARWRNEKLFF.

The J gene is TRBJ2-1, the V gene TRBV3-1; D unresolved. Germline V gene data show CDR1 as LGHDT and CDR2 as YNNKEL (reference sequence). Trimming left V 1 base short and J 1 base short, with 8 bases between. CDR3 length equals 15 residues. The CDR3 here is CASSQGAVSYNEQFF. The CDR3 DNA is TGTGCCAGCAGCCAAGGGGCAGTATCCTACAATGAGCAGTTCTTC.

By proportion, this clone is medium-sized. The gene calls are TRBV20-1 and TRBJ2-7; the match to TRBD2 covers 7 bases. The CDR3 contains 15 residues. Per the germline V gene, CDR1 is DFQATT and CDR2 is SNEGSKA (reference sequence). J was trimmed by 2 bases and V by 4 bases; bases with no gene match: 11. In DNA form, the CDR3 reads TGCAGTGCTAATCTAAAGGGAGCGGGAACCTACGAGCAGTACTTC. Amino acid sequence: CSANLKGAGTYEQYF.

This clone was detected many times. The rearrangement joins TRBV28 to TRBJ2-4; D gene uncertain. Germline lookup yields CDR1 MDHEN and CDR2 SYDVKM. V was shortened by 2 bases and J by 7 bases, with 12 bases between the two germline ends. The CDR3 extends over 14 amino acids. CDR3 residues: CASSLAAHVNIQYF. The DNA for the CDR3 is TGTGCCAGCAGTTTAGCGGCCCATGTTAACATTCAGTACTTC.

The table lists this clone with many counts. The chain carries TRBV20-1 and TRBJ2-1; D is possibly TRBD2 (5 bases). The CDR3 runs 14 residues. Germline lookup yields CDR1 DFQATT and CDR2 SNEGSKA (reference sequence). Trimming left V 3 bases short and J 7 bases short, with 16 bases between. CDR3 bases: TGCAGTGCTAGCCGGGATCTGGGTAGGAATGAGCAGTTCTTC. Its protein is CSASRDLGRNEQFF.

The sample holds many counts of this clone. This chain uses TRBV5-6 with TRBJ1-1; tentative D call: TRBD1 (5 bases). The germline gives CDR1 SGHDT, CDR2 YYEEEE. CDR3 length: 15 residues. V lost 5 bases and J lost 5, with 19 bases in between. DNA of the CDR3: TGTGCCAGCAGGTCATTAGGAGGAGGGACGACTGAAGCTTTCTTT. Amino acids: CASRSLGGGTTEAFF.

The V gene is TRBV20-1, the J gene TRBJ1-2; D remains unclear. CDR1 and CDR2 (germline): DFQATT, SNEGSKA (reference sequence). The CDR3 is 14 amino acids. Trimming shortened V by 0 bases and J by 6 bases, and 14 bases separated the two germline ends. CDR3 sequence reads: CSARDRATSDGYTF. In DNA, the CDR3 is TGCAGTGCTAGAGATCGGGCGACATCGGATGGCTACACCTTC.

This clone was detected a few times. A much bigger clone sits one base away, suggesting this may be a read error. Other DNA sequences in this sample translate to the same CDR3. The chain has TRBV6-1 and TRBJ1-4; no clear D. The CDR3 loop spans 13 amino acids. Germline V gives CDR1 MNHNS, CDR2 SASEGT. CDR3 amino acids: CASSRGIGEKLFF. In DNA, the CDR3 is TGTGCCAGCAGTCGGGGTATCGGTGAAAAGCTGTTTTTT.

Worth noting for this clone: The junction does not match germline at one end; this may be a read error. V usage is TRBV6-9 and J usage is TRBJ2-4; D not certain. From germline, CDR1 is MNHGY and CDR2 SVAAGI. There are 13 residues in the CDR3. CDR3 protein: CASSRDTWDIQYF. CDR3 bases: TGCGCCAGCAGTCGTGACACTTGGGACATTCAGTACTTC.

On this clone itself: A much larger clonotype is one base distant, so this may be a read error. The gene calls are TRBV5-4 and TRBJ2-1; D remains ambiguous. CDR1 is SGHNT, CDR2 YYREEE, per germline (reference sequence). The CDR3 totals 12 residues. The CDR3 DNA reads as TGTGCCAACAGCTTCCGGTACAATGAGCAGTTCTTC. This sequence encodes CANSFRYNEQFF.

This clone was detected many times. Being one base from a much bigger clone, this may be a read error. Other DNA sequences in this specimen translate into the identical CDR3. V and J are TRBV20-1 and TRBJ2-6; TRBD2 is a possible D gene (5 bases). CDR3 size: 16 residues. Germline V CDR1 and CDR2: DFQATT, SNEGSKA (reference sequence). The V and J ends lost 5 bases and 0 bases respectively, with 14 bases between them. CDR3 loop: CSAAGRTASGANVLTF. The CDR3 DNA sequence: TGCAGTGCTGCGGGCAGGACGGCCTCTGGGGCCAACGTCCTGACTTTC.

The rearrangement uses TRBV20-1 and TRBJ2-1; D is tentatively TRBD1 or TRBD2 (6 bases each). The CDR3 consists of 14 residues. Trimming stripped 1 base from V and 7 bases from J, with 14 bases between. CDR1 and CDR2 from the germline V gene are DFQATT and SNEGSKA (reference sequence). The CDR3 DNA is TGCAGTGCTAGAGTCGTGACTAGGGGGAATGAGCAGTTCTTC. It translates to CSARVVTRGNEQFF.

This clone was counted ten times or more. The chain has TRBV5-1 and TRBJ2-3, with 8 bases fitting TRBD2. The V gene end was trimmed by 1 base and the J gene end by 0 bases; junction bases not matched to a gene: 1. The CDR3 is made up of 15 amino acids. Germline V gene lookup returns CDR1 SGHRS and CDR2 YFSETQ. Here the CDR3 reads CASSLPSGSTDTQYF. The CDR3 DNA reads as TGCGCCAGCAGCTTGCCTAGCGGGAGCACAGATACGCAGTATTTT.

This clone was found many times. The rearrangement links TRBV19 to TRBJ1-5, with TRBD1 as a possible D gene (6 bases). CDR3 length equals 13 residues. Germline values: CDR1 LNHDA, CDR2 SQIVND (reference sequence). V was trimmed by 5 bases and J by 4 bases, leaving 9 bases between them. CDR3 sequence (DNA): TGTGCCAGTAGTTTGGACAGAAATCAGCCCCAGCATTTT. Translating it yields CASSLDRNQPQHF.

This clone was seen ten or more times. The rearrangement joins TRBV5-4 to TRBJ1-2, with D unresolved. The length of the CDR3 is 13 residues. The germline V and J ends were trimmed by 1 base and 3 bases, with 7 bases remaining between them. Per the germline V gene, CDR1 is SGHNT and CDR2 is YYREEE (reference sequence). DNA of the CDR3: TGTGCCAGCAGCTTGTGGCCTGACTATGGCTACACCTTC. Its protein is CASSLWPDYGYTF.

Ten or more counts support this clone. The chain joins TRBV10-3 to TRBJ2-3; D may match TRBD1 or TRBD2 (5 bases each). The germline V and J ends were trimmed by 6 bases and 2 bases, with 21 bases remaining between them. Germline lookup yields CDR1 ENHRY and CDR2 SYGVKD. The CDR3 totals 17 residues. The CDR3 coding sequence is TGTGCCATCAGGGAGGACACGACTTCCCTTTACACAGATACGCAGTATTTT. This gives the protein CAIREDTTSLYTDTQYF.

This clone ranks as medium-sized (0.01 to 0.1%). The V gene is TRBV7-2, the J gene TRBJ2-7; 11 bases line up with TRBD1. Trimming took 5 bases from V and 7 from J; bases not matched to a gene: 4. The germline V gene encodes CDR1 SGHTA and CDR2 FQGNSA. This CDR3 is 13 amino acids long. In DNA form, the CDR3 reads TGTGCCAGCAGCCCGGGACAGGGGGGGGAGCAGTACTTC. This codes for CASSPGQGGEQYF. Filled out from reference TRBV7-2 and TRBJ2-7, the complete variable domain reads GAGVSQSPSNKVTEKGKDVELRCDPISGHTALYWYRQSLGQGLEFLIYFQGNSAPDKSGLPSDRFSAERTGGSVSTLTIQRTQQEDSAVYLCASSPGQGGEQYFGPGTRLTVT.

This clone has at least ten counts. The chain uses TRBV6-8 and TRBJ2-7; the match to TRBD1 covers 7 bases. Germline CDR1 reads MNHGY; CDR2 reads SAAAGT. The CDR3 covers 15 residues. V shed 9 bases, J shed 6 bases, and the junction held 17 bases outside the gene matches. CDR3 nucleotide sequence: TGTGCCAGTTCGACGGATAGGAGAGGGGGCTGCGAGCAGTACTTC. Translated, it gives CASSTDRRGGCEQYF.

This clone showed up many times. Other DNA sequences in this specimen translate into the identical CDR3. In DNA form, the CDR3 reads TGTGCCAGCAGCCCTATCTCCGGGGCTTTCTATGGCTACACCTTC. Its protein product is CASSPISGAFYGYTF. The V and J genes are TRBV7-6 and TRBJ1-2; D is possibly TRBD1 (5 bases). This CDR3 region has 15 residues. In germline, CDR1 is SGHVS, CDR2 FNYEAQ. Trimming pared 5 bases from V and 4 bases from J, leaving 17 bases between.

This clone appeared many times. The chain uses TRBV6-1 and TRBJ2-7, with D unresolved. Deletions cut 6 bases from V and 3 bases from J, with 12 bases between. Germline CDR1 MNHNS, CDR2 SASEGT. This CDR3 has 13 residues. In DNA, the CDR3 is TGTGCCAGCAGCCGACAAAGGCGCTACGAGCAGTACTTC. It translates to CASSRQRRYEQYF.

This clone has ten or more counts. The gene calls are TRBV2 and TRBJ2-1; D is possibly TRBD1 (8 bases). Germline V gives CDR1 SNHLY, CDR2 FYNNEI. This CDR3 region has 13 residues. Trimming removed 5 bases at V and 7 bases at J, with 12 bases between. CDR3: CASSSGTGNEQFF. As DNA, the CDR3 is TGTGCCAGCAGTAGCGGGACAGGAAATGAGCAGTTCTTC.

This clone was recorded at least ten times. This chain uses TRBV9 with TRBJ1-6; a possible D gene is TRBD1 (5 bases). CDR3 length equals 16 residues. In germline, CDR1 is SGDLS, CDR2 YYNGEE. V was clipped by 4 bases and J by 0 bases, with 11 bases between them. The CDR3 nucleotides read TGTGCCAGCAGCACCGCAGGGAGCTCCTATAATTCACCCCTCCACTTT. Translation gives CASSTAGSSYNSPLHF.

In regard to this clone: Germline and junction disagree at one end, which may indicate a read error. V is TRBV9 and J is TRBJ2-1, with 13 bases fitting TRBD2. CDR3 length: 16 residues. Germline loops: CDR1 SGDLS, CDR2 YYNGEE. CDR3 region: CASNVDRGLAGATQFF. As DNA, the CDR3 is TGTGCCAGCAACGTAGATCGAGGACTAGCGGGAGCCACACAGTTCTTC.

This clone was counted at least ten times. The J gene is TRBJ1-2, the V gene TRBV29-1; D is undetermined. Per the germline V gene, CDR1 is SQVTM and CDR2 is ANQGSEA. The CDR3 sequence is 11 residues long. Trimming shortened V by 5 bases and J by 8 bases, and 12 bases separated the two germline ends. This CDR3 is CSVSGQRGYTF. CDR3 sequence (DNA): TGCAGCGTTTCGGGCCAGAGGGGCTACACCTTC.

Many counts were recorded for this clone. This rearrangement joins TRBV7-9 to TRBJ2-1, with 7 bases identical to TRBD2. Unmatched junction bases numbered 0, after V lost 5 bases and J lost 5 bases. Germline assignment: CDR1 SEHNR and CDR2 FQNEAQ (reference sequence). The CDR3 has 12 residues. CDR3 loop: CASSRGDNEQFF. The CDR3 region has the DNA TGTGCCAGCAGCCGGGGGGACAATGAGCAGTTCTTC.

This clone was counted between two and nine times. This chain links TRBV6-6 with TRBJ2-1; 8 bases are a match to TRBD2. The J segment lost 1 base and the V segment lost 2 bases, leaving 4 bases of the junction unmatched. This CDR3 contains 16 residues. Germline V gives CDR1 MNHNY, CDR2 SVGAGI (reference sequence). The CDR3 DNA reads TGTGCCAGCAGTTACGGACCGGGAGGGTCCTACAATGAGCAGTTCTTC. Residues: CASSYGPGGSYNEQFF.

At least ten counts were recorded for this clone. This chain links TRBV27 with TRBJ2-5, with no clear D. V lost 3 bases, J lost 2 bases, and 10 bases lay in between. CDR3 length equals 14 residues. Germline V gene data show CDR1 as MNHEY and CDR2 as SMNVEV (reference sequence). CDR3 nucleotide sequence: TGTGCCAGCAGTTTTTCTTTCGGTCAAGAGACCCAGTACTTC. It yields the protein CASSFSFGQETQYF.

The table lists this clone with many counts. The germline gene is not matched at one end of the junction; a read error may be the cause. The chain carries TRBV7-3 and TRBJ1-1; D might be TRBD1 (6 bases). This CDR3 comprises 13 residues. Germline-derived CDR1 and CDR2 are SGHTA and FQGTGA. The CDR3: CASSLTGMDEAFF. The CDR3 nucleotides read TGTGCCAGCAGCCTAACAGGGATGGATGAAGCTTTCTTT. The whole variable domain, remainder taken from reference TRBV7-3 and TRBJ1-1, is GAGVSQTPSNKVTEKGKYVELRCDPISGHTALYWYRQSLGQGPEFLIYFQGTGAADDSGLPNDRFFAVRPEGSVSTLKIQRTERGDSAVYLCASSLTGMDEAFFGQGTRLTVV.